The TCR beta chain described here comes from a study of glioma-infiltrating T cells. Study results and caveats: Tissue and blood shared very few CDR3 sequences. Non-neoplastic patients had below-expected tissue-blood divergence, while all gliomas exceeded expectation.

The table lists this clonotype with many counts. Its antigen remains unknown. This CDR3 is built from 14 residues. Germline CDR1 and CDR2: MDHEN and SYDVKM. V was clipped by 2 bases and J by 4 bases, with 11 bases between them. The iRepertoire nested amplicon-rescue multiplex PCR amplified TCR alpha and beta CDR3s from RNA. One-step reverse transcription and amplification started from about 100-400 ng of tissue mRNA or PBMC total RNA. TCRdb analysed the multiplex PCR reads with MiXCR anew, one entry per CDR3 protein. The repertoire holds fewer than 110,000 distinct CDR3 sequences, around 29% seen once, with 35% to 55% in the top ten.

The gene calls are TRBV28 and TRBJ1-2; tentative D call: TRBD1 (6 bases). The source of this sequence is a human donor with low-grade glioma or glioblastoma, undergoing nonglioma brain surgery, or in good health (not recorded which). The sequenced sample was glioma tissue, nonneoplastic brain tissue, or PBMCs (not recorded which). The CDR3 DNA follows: TGTGCCAGCAGTTTACGACAGGTTACCTATGGCTACACCTTC. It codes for CASSLRQVTYGYTF.